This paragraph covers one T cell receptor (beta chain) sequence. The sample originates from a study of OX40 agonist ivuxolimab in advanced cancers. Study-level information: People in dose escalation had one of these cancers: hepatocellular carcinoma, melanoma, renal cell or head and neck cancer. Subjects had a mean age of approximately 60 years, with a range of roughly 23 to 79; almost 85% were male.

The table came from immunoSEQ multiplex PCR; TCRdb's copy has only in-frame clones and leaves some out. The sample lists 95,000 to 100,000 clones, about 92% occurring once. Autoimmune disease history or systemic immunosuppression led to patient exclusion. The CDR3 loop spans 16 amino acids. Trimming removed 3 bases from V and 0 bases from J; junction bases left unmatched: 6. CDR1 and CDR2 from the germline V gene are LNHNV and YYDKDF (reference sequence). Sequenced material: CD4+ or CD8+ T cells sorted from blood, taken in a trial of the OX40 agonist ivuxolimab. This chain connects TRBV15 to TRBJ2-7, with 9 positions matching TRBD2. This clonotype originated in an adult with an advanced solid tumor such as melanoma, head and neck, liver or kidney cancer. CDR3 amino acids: CATSSGSGGSSYEQYF. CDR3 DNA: TGTGCCACCAGCAGTGGAAGCGGGGGGAGCTCCTACGAGCAGTACTTC.